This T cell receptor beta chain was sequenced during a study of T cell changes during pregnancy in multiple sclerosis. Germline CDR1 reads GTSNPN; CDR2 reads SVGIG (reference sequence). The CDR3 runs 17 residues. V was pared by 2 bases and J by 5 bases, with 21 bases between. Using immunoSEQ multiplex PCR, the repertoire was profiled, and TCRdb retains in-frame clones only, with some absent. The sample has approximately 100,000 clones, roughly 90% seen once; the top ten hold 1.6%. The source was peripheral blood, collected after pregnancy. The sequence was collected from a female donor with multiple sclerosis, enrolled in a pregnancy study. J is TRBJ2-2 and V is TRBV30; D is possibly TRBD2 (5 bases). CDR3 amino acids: CAWSRARTPARTGELFF. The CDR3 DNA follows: TGTGCCTGGAGTCGAGCAAGGACTCCGGCGAGGACCGGGGAGCTGTTTTTT. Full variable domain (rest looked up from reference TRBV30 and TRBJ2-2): SQTIHQWPATLVQPVGSPLSLECTVEGTSNPNLYWYRQAAGRGLQLLFYSVGIGQISSEVPQNLSASRPQDRQFILSSKKLLLSDSGFYLCAWSRARTPARTGELFFGEGSRLTVL.